What follows are 9 T cell receptor beta chains derived from one specimen sequenced in a study of blood T cell repertoires in COVID-19. Clones were read by immunoSEQ multiplex PCR, and TCRdb kept only the in-frame ones, dropping some. The table lists a few hundred thousand clones, over 70% of them singletons, with roughly 10% in the top ten. Input material: peripheral blood. These receptors were taken from a woman in her seventies with COVID-19, enrolled during active disease.

The gene calls are TRBV16 and TRBJ2-6; maybe TRBD2 (5 bases). CDR1 and CDR2 (germline): KGHSY, FQNENV. This CDR3 spans 15 amino acids. Trimming shortened V by 8 bases and J by 2 bases, and 13 bases separated the two germline ends. CDR3 sequence reads: CASVPTRAGANVLTF. As DNA, the CDR3 is TGTGCCAGCGTCCCGACGAGGGCTGGGGCCAACGTCCTGACTTTC.

This chain connects TRBV4-2 to TRBJ2-7; 9 bases agree with TRBD2. Looked up from germline, CDR1 is LGHNA and CDR2 is YNFKEQ. The trim removed 2 bases at V and 2 bases at J, leaving 7 bases unmatched. The CDR3 has 16 residues. The CDR3 protein is CASSQTIAGDAYEQYF. CDR3 DNA sequence: TGTGCCAGCAGCCAAACTATAGCGGGAGATGCCTACGAGCAGTACTTC.

The chain links TRBV7-2 to TRBJ2-4; perhaps TRBD2 as D (7 bases). In germline, CDR1 is SGHTA, CDR2 FQGNSA. V gave up 1 base and J gave up 11 bases, with 15 bases separating them. CDR3 length: 14 residues. CDR3 sequence: CASSLGGGGVVQYF. CDR3 nucleotide sequence: TGTGCCAGCAGCTTAGGGGGAGGGGGAGTAGTTCAGTACTTC.

This rearrangement joins TRBV6-5 to TRBJ2-5; D perhaps matches TRBD1 (5 bases). V was clipped by 9 bases and J by 2 bases, with 10 bases between them. The germline gives CDR1 MNHEY, CDR2 SVGAGI. The CDR3 extends over 12 amino acids. The CDR3 loop is CARPWTQETQYF. The CDR3 DNA sequence: TGTGCCAGACCCTGGACACAAGAGACCCAGTACTTC.

The V call is TRBV30, the J call TRBJ2-4; 7 nucleotides line up with TRBD1. Germline V CDR1 and CDR2: GTSNPN, SVGIG (reference sequence). With V trimmed by 3 bases and J by 7 bases, 9 bases remained unmatched. CDR3 size: 14 residues. The DNA for the CDR3 is TGTGCCTGGAGCGAGGGACAGCGGATTAACATTCAGTACTTC. It specifies CAWSEGQRINIQYF.

V usage is TRBV5-1 and J usage is TRBJ2-3; D gene uncertain. Germline V gives CDR1 SGHRS, CDR2 YFSETQ. The CDR3 runs to 13 residues. The V end was cut by 5 bases, the J end by 0 bases, with 7 bases between. CDR3: CASSALSTDTQYF. The CDR3, as DNA: TGCGCCAGCAGTGCCCTAAGCACAGATACGCAGTATTTT.

The chain combines TRBV7-9 with TRBJ1-1; D gene uncertain. CDR1 is SEHNR, CDR2 FQNEAQ, per germline (reference sequence). V was cut by 3 bases and J by 4 bases, with 9 bases left in between. This CDR3 has 13 residues. The CDR3 here is CASSLRSPTEAFF. The CDR3 DNA is TGTGCCAGCAGCTTGCGGAGTCCCACTGAAGCTTTCTTT.

This clone was observed a handful of times. The chain links TRBV28 to TRBJ2-2; 7 nucleotides align to TRBD2. The CDR3 is 15 amino acids. V was clipped by 5 bases and J by 0 bases; unmatched bases: 3. Germline V CDR1 and CDR2: MDHEN, SYDVKM. CDR3 protein: CASSIGLANTGELFF. Written as DNA, the CDR3 is TGTGCCAGCAGTATCGGACTAGCGAACACCGGGGAGCTGTTTTTT.

J is TRBJ2-5 and V is TRBV7-9; 13 positions match TRBD2. Germline CDR1 reads SEHNR; CDR2 reads FQNEAQ (reference sequence). This CDR3 has 13 amino acids. After removal of 8 bases from V and 5 bases from J, the junction contained 2 bases not matched to a gene. CDR3 amino acids: CASGTSGIETQYF. The CDR3, as DNA: TGTGCCAGCGGGACTAGCGGGATTGAGACCCAGTACTTC. The full variable domain, completed using reference TRBV7-9 and TRBJ2-5, is DTGVSQNPRHKITKRGQNVTFRCDPISEHNRLYWYRQTLGQGPEFLTYFQNEAQLEKSRLLSDRFSAERPKGSFSTLEIQRTEQGDSAMYLCASGTSGIETQYFGPGTRLLVL.